This TCR beta chain comes out of a study of cytomegalovirus exposure and HLA in healthy donors (dated by TCRdb to about 2017). Turning to the overall study: An earlier analysis of some 600 of the donors reported approximately 300 Gb of sequence data and 90 million to 120 million unique TCR beta sequences obtained from around 170 million T cells. Roughly 300 gigabases of sequencing data and around 85 million unique TCR sequences made up an early release that covered around 640 HLA-typed donors. Among the roughly 430 genotyped donors, 81% belonged to the genetic ancestry cluster associated with self-reported Caucasian donors. The study aimed to test whether cataloging public T cell receptors could reveal signatures of past pathogen exposure. The T cell repertoires of several hundred subjects were profiled by immunosequencing and related to cytomegalovirus serostatus. Along with the roughly 610-subject first cohort, a separate validation cohort of roughly 110 different subjects was used. To predict cytomegalovirus infection status, the study combined high-throughput TCR immunosequencing, statistical association of individual TCRs with disease status, and machine learning. A later analysis re-examined previously published TCR beta repertoires from about 670 donors and added high-resolution HLA genotyping to investigate patterns of TCR occurrence. Rather than using new phenotypic data, the later analysis identified candidate immune exposures from TCR beta sequences and from how often those sequences occurred across donors. An earlier analysis of several hundred of the donors applied high-throughput TCR beta sequencing to assess whether each TCR beta V gene segment acted as functional or pseudogenic. Alongside the repertoire data, information on donor age, sex, ethnicity and CMV serostatus was compiled. A later genetic analysis used genome-wide SNP genotypes for about three fifths of the 666 donors, treating that subset as a discovery cohort. Every repertoire in the discovery cohort had been generated on one and the same sequencing platform. Both class I and class II loci were covered by HLA typing, at four-digit resolution. Typing coverage differed by locus: A, B, C, DRB1 and DQB1 were typed in roughly 629-630 donors, DQA1 in about 500, DPA1 in approximately 610, and DPB1 in just under 480. Four or five DR-DQ haplotypes were handled as single units for association and clustering because linkage in the cohort was strong. Among a few hundred genotyped donors of the cohort, an average of approximately 230,000 unique TCR beta nucleotide sequences were sequenced per donor, about a sixth of them non-productive.

The method behind the library was the immunoSEQ multiplex PCR assay. For the multiplex PCR, a mixture combining 60 forward primers for TCR Vbeta segments and 13 reverse primers for TCR Jbeta segments was used. Amplification of the CDR3 region of rearranged TCR beta genes was performed with a multiplex PCR assay on genomic DNA. On the Illumina HiSeq System, the amplified TCR beta libraries were sequenced as 87-base-pair reads. The study's processing was this. A later analysis tallied approximately 87 million unique TCR beta chains across the roughly 610 repertoires, and approximately 9.9 million of those chains were shared by two or more donors. Raw reads were error-corrected and collapsed into unique sequences with a nearest-neighbor algorithm that merged closely related sequences to remove PCR and sequencing errors. CDR3 sequences were aligned to IMGT reference sequences to assign V, D and J gene segments. For a sequence to be retained, at least a six-nucleotide match to both a V gene segment and a J gene segment was required. A rearrangement was called productive if the CDR3 had no stop codons and remained in frame with V and J, and every other rearrangement was called non-productive. CDR3 was defined according to IMGT convention as the region running from the second conserved V-encoded cysteine to the conserved J-encoded phenylalanine. Sequences without an unambiguous match to a single V gene segment were excluded from the earlier analysis of over 500 of the donors. An earlier analysis of some 610 of the donors called V segments functional above 56.7% productive rearrangements and segregating when the between-donor standard deviation exceeded 5%. A statistical classification framework was developed to diagnose cytomegalovirus status using the catalog of TCR beta chain sequences. V and J gene assignment, in a later analysis, came from comparing TCR nucleotide sequences with IMGT/GENE-DB human TR gene sequences. Using the TCRdist pipeline, a later analysis assigned CDR3 sequences along with most-parsimonious VDJ recombination scenarios. In a later analysis, each TCR beta chain was defined by its CDR3 amino acid sequence together with its V-gene family, and reads without a unique V-gene family were excluded. A later analysis removed several hundred highly shared, low-generation-probability nucleotide sequences to deal with suspected cross-contamination and a sequencing artifact. For each public chain, a later analysis derived a clonal expansion index from normalized ranks of inferred template counts within each repertoire. In a later analysis, generation probabilities were computed using a VDJ recombination model fitted to out-of-frame rearrangements, and the results were checked against IGoR. In a later analysis, TCR-TCR, TCR-HLA and TCR-CMV co-occurrence was scored with hypergeometric tests, and a repertoire-size bias correction was applied to TCR pairs. False discovery rates were estimated in a later analysis by permuting HLA or CMV assignments 20 times. In a later analysis, co-occurring TCRs were grouped using DBSCAN, and TCRdist sequence similarity was added for clustering within HLA-allele-positive subsets. Repertoires with fewer than 30,000 or more than 120,000 public chains, plus five repertoires with anomalous nucleotide sharing, were excluded from co-occurrence clustering. In its TCRdb copy, this immuneACCESS table keeps in-frame sequences only and misses some clones. Where compared with another copy, unresolved V genes explain less than half of these, and the others have no known cause. V, J and clone size are those of that table, while D and trimming were read from the DNA. This sample lists around 140,000 clones; 73% were detected once. Approximately 1.6% of the sample is held by the ten biggest clonotypes.

Study-wide conclusions, independent of this receptor: A further reported finding was that TCR beta sequences accurately predicted the HLA-A and HLA-B alleles for most subjects in the first cohort. In an earlier analysis of several hundred of the donors, most TCR beta V segments were observed in productive rearrangements about 90% or about 30% of the time, broadly matching IMGT annotations. According to a later analysis, most CMV-associated TCR beta chains appeared to be HLA-restricted, and the HLA associations seemed to be driven largely by CMV exposure. In this cohort, only TCR beta chains were sequenced, and detectable features were limited by the absence of alpha or paired-chain data. A later genetic analysis associated a missense DCLRE1C variant with V-gene and J-gene trimming of TCR beta chains, and an independent cohort replicated the association. In a later analysis, HLA-associated TCR beta chains showed more clonal expansion and lower generation probabilities than non-associated chains that were equally common. In a later genetic analysis, fewer N-insertions in productive TCRs were reported among donors in an Asian-associated ancestry cluster than the approximately 710-donor mean. The authors suggested that the approach could potentially be generalized to other disease states and immunological phenotypes. A group of highly shared sequence variants was considered likely to be a technical artifact of the sequencing pipeline. Assigning TCR associations to individual alleles was difficult when HLA alleles, especially DR and DQ, strongly co-occurred. A later analysis associated around 16,000 TCR beta sequences with specific HLA alleles at a false discovery rate of 0.05. While some public TCRs were present in many individuals, most TCR sequences turned up only very rarely across donors. Because some donors lacked HLA typing at each locus, the association tests relied only on the typed subset. In vitro tests confirmed that three of the cytomegalovirus-associated TCR beta chains recognize cytomegalovirus antigens. In a later analysis, the rate of TCR association differed among HLA loci, with DRB1 alleles having the most associated TCRs and HLA-C alleles having the fewest. Correlated functional status among segregating V segments might be attributable to linkage disequilibrium, but an unknown experimental factor could not be ruled out. Cytomegalovirus status was reported to be diagnosed by the classifier with high specificity and sensitivity in both the original and validation cohorts. Because counts were too low, about 18 rarely observed V segments, including chromosome 9 orphons, were left out of the earlier analysis of a few hundred of the donors. Presence/absence analyses assumed roughly uniform sequencing depth across donors, an assumption that may not hold. The study gave a list of under 200 TCR beta chains associated with cytomegalovirus. Immune exposure information for the cohort was limited to CMV serostatus. According to a later analysis, parvovirus B19, influenza, CMV and Epstein-Barr virus appeared linked to several top co-occurrence clusters.

Notes on this clone: Its antigen target is currently unknown. It has no much larger one-base neighbor in the sample; base qualities were not kept.

The cohort was made up of approximately 700 healthy bone marrow donors. At the time of sampling, all cohort members were nominally healthy, though unrecorded immune exposures were likely present. The donor tested CMV seronegative and was one of the 352 seronegative cohort members. Each donor provided a peripheral blood sample, and peripheral blood mononuclear cells were used for TCR beta sequencing. The Qiagen DNeasy Blood Extraction Kit was used to extract genomic DNA from the blood cell samples. The sequenced sample consisted of PBMCs. The sequence came from a woman under 30 in good health and CMV-seronegative.

The DNA sequence reads TGTGCCAGCAGCTCAGGGGGGAGTGCAACTAATGAAAAACTGTTTTTT. This yields the protein CASSSGGSATNEKLFF. The sequence is built from TRBV5-4 and TRBJ1-4; TRBD1 lines up with 7 middle nucleotides. Taken from cysteine to phenylalanine, the CDR3 has 16 residues. Kept here is only the CDR3 DNA, which spans 48 bases and is read in frame from base 1. From the germline V gene (reference sequence), CDR1 is SGHNT and CDR2 is YYREEE. V is trimmed back by 3 bases and J by 0 bases, and the junction contains 5 bases that no gene match accounts for.